This T cell receptor beta chain came from a study of T-cell reconstitution after alpha-beta-depleted transplantation in children. A library of TCRbeta sequences, prepared with unique molecular identifiers, was generated. MiXCR, applied by TCRdb to the PCR reads, yields one record per CDR3 protein. The sample has about 980,000 distinct CDR3 sequences, about 30% seen once. Germline CDR1 and CDR2: SGHRS and YFSETQ. The CDR3 is 15 residues long. V shed 2 bases, J shed 7 bases, and the junction held 6 bases outside the gene matches. Study observations and caveats: The origin of alpha-beta T cells about two months after transplant was reportedly several hundred expanded graft clones.

This clonotype came up a few times. Antigen: not known. The V call is TRBV5-1, the J call TRBJ2-2; 9 nucleotides align to TRBD1. The TCR originated in a boy younger than two who had a stem cell transplant for SCID, so the T cells may come from the graft donor. The sequencing used PBMCs, mostly from graft donor cells, collected 360 days after TCRalphabeta/CD19-depleted stem cell transplant. As DNA, the CDR3 is TGCGCCAGCAGCTTTGGACGACAGGGGGACGGGGAGCTGTTTTTT. It specifies CASSFGRQGDGELFF.